This TCR beta chain was profiled in a study of blood T cell repertoires in COVID-19. This table comes from immunoSEQ multiplex PCR, and its TCRdb copy is limited to in-frame clones, with some not included. The data contain approximately 300,000 clones, roughly 90% of them singletons. This clone was seen once. The sequenced sample consisted of peripheral blood. This sequence was found in a woman between 45 and 60 years old with active or convalescent COVID-19.

CDR3 in amino acids: CASSYSMSGRTNYEQYF. CDR3 nucleotide sequence: TGTGCCAGCAGTTACTCGATGTCGGGGAGGACGAACTACGAGCAGTACTTC. The chain couples TRBV6-8 to TRBJ2-7, with D possibly TRBD2 on 6 matching bases. The CDR3 length is 17 residues. Looked up from germline, CDR1 is MNHGY and CDR2 is SAAAGT. Trimming cost V 0 bases and J 3 bases, with 18 bases left between them.